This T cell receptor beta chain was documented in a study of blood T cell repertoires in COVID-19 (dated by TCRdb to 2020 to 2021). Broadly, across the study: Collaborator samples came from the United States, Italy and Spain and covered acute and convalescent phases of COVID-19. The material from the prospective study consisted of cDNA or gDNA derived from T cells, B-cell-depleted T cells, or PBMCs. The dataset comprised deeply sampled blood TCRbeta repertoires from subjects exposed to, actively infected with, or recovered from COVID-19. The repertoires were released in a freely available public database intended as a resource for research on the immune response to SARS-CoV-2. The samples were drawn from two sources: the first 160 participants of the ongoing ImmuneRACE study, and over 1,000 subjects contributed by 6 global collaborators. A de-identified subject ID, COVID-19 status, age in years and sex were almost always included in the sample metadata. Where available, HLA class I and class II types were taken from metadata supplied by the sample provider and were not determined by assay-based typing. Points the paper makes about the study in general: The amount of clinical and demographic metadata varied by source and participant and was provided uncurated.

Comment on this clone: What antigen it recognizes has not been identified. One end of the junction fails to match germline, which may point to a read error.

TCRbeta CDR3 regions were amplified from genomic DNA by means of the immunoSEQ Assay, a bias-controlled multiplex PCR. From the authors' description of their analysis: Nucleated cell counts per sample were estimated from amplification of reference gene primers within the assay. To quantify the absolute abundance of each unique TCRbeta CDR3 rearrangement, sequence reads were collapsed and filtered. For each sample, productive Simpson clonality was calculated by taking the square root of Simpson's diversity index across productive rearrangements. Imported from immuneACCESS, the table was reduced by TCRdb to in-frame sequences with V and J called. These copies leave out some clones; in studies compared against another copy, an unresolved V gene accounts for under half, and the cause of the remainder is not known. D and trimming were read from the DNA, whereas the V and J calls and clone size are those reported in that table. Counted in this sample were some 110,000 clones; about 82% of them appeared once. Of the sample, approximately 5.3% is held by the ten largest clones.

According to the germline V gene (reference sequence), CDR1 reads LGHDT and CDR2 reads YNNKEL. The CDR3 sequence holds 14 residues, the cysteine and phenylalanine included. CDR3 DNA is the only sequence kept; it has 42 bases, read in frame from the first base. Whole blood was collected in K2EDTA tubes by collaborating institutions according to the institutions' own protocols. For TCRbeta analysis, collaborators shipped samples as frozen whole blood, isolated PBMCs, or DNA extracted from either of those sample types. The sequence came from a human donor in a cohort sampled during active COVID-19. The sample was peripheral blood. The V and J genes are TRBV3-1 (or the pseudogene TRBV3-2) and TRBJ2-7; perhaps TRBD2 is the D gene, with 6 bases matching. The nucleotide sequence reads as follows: TGTGCCAGCAGCCAAGCGCGGGGCTCCCACGAGCAGTACTTC. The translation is CASSQARGSHEQYF.